Listed here are 4 T cell receptor beta chains from one sample, sequenced in a study of early T cells in non-severe SARS-CoV-2 infection. TCRdb processed the 5' RACE reads anew with MiXCR; each CDR3 protein has one entry. The table has tens of thousands of distinct CDR3 sequences, approximately 6.3% seen once. Sequencing was performed on whole blood, taken at baseline. All receptors derive from an adult who was a healthcare worker with PCR-confirmed SARS-CoV-2 infection or an uninfected control (not recorded which).

This clonotype was counted at least ten times. The rearrangement uses TRBV20-1 and TRBJ1-6; 9 bases are a match to TRBD1. The length of the CDR3 is 17 residues. V dropped 5 bases and J dropped 0; count of bases not matched to a gene: 8. Germline V gene data show CDR1 as DFQATT and CDR2 as SNEGSKA (reference sequence). CDR3 sequence: CSAGGTGSTSYNSPLHF. Here the CDR3 DNA reads TGCAGTGCTGGAGGGACAGGGTCGACCTCCTATAATTCACCCCTCCACTTT.

The chain links TRBV9 to TRBJ2-5, with D hard to call. Between the trimmed V and J ends, which lost 0 bases and 5 bases, there was a span of 8 bases. Germline V gene data show CDR1 as SGDLS and CDR2 as YYNGEE. The CDR3 loop spans 13 amino acids. The CDR3 reads CASSVDVRETQYF. CDR3 nucleotide sequence: TGTGCCAGCAGCGTAGACGTCCGGGAGACCCAGTACTTC.

This clonotype was detected ten times or more. The CDR3 sequence: CASSSPPGLAALGTDTQYF. In nucleotides, the CDR3 is TGCGCCAGCAGCTCGCCTCCGGGACTAGCTGCTTTGGGCACAGATACGCAGTATTTT. The genes are TRBV5-1 and TRBJ2-3; TRBD2 agrees at 9 bases. Germline trimming cut 3 bases from V and 1 base from J; bases unmatched to any gene: 15. The CDR3 loop spans 19 amino acids. Germline CDR1 SGHRS, CDR2 YFSETQ. Full variable domain (rest looked up from reference TRBV5-1 and TRBJ2-3): KAGVTQTPRYLIKTRGQQVTLSCSPISGHRSVSWYQQTPGQGLQFLFEYFSETQRNKGNFPGRFSGRQFSNSRSEMNVSTLELGDSALYLCASSSPPGLAALGTDTQYFGPGTRLTVL.

This clonotype was counted a few times. As DNA, the CDR3 is TGTGCCAGCAACTCCTGGGGGGCCAACGTCCTGACTTTC. Translated: CASNSWGANVLTF. The V gene is TRBV7-6, the J gene TRBJ2-6; no clear D. The germline V gene encodes CDR1 SGHVS and CDR2 FNYEAQ. V was cut by 7 bases and J by 4 bases, with 8 bases left in between. The CDR3 has 13 residues.